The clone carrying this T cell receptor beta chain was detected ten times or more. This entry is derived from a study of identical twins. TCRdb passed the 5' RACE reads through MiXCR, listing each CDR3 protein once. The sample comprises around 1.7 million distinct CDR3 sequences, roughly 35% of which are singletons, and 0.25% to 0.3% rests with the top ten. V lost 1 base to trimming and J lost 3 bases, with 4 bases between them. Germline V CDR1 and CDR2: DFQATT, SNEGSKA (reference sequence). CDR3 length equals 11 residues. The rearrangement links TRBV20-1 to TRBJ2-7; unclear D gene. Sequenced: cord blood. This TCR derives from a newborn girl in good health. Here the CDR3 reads CSARAGYEQYF. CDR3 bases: TGCAGTGCTAGAGCTGGCTACGAGCAGTACTTC.